The 28 T cell receptor beta chains reported below all come from one sample, sequenced in a study of CD8 T cells in ankylosing spondylitis. TCRdb analysed the 5' RACE reads with MiXCR anew, one entry per CDR3 protein. The table includes 300,000 to 400,000 distinct CDR3 sequences, around 10% detected once. The sample comprised blood, either unsorted or a sorted T cell fraction (not recorded which). The receptors stem from a female donor with ankylosing spondylitis or in good health (not recorded which).

The V call is TRBV5-8, the J call TRBJ2-1, with TRBD2 matching over 8 bases. The germline V gene has CDR1 SGHTS and CDR2 YDEGEE. This CDR3 is 17 amino acids long. The V segment lost 0 bases and the J segment 6 bases; nucleotides outside the gene matches: 11. The CDR3 protein is CASSLGRREAPRNEQFF. CDR3 bases: TGTGCCAGCAGCTTGGGAAGGCGGGAGGCTCCCCGCAATGAGCAGTTCTTC.

This clonotype was seen more than once but under ten times. The chain uses TRBV7-3 and TRBJ2-1; TRBD1 is a possible D gene (5 bases). Germline CDR1 and CDR2: SGHTA and FQGTGA. V was shortened by 2 bases and J by 6 bases, with 14 bases between the two germline ends. This CDR3 spans 15 amino acids. CDR3: CASSLDRIRGNEQFF. The DNA of the CDR3 is TGTGCCAGCAGCTTAGACCGAATTAGGGGCAATGAGCAGTTCTTC. Drawing the rest from reference TRBV7-3 and TRBJ2-1, the complete variable domain is GAGVSQTPSNKVTEKGKYVELRCDPISGHTALYWYRQSLGQGPEFLIYFQGTGAADDSGLPNDRFFAVRPEGSVSTLKIQRTERGDSAVYLCASSLDRIRGNEQFFGPGTRLTVL.

Ten or more counts support this clonotype. V is TRBV29-1 and J is TRBJ2-7; 7 bases are shared with TRBD2. CDR1 and CDR2 (germline): SQVTM, ANQGSEA. Germline trimming cut 7 bases from V and 3 bases from J; bases unmatched to any gene: 9. CDR3 length equals 13 residues. The chain's CDR3 is CSAGGPGGYEQYF. CDR3 nucleotides: TGCAGCGCCGGAGGGCCGGGAGGCTACGAGCAGTACTTC.

This clonotype has more than one count but fewer than ten. The gene calls are TRBV24-1 and TRBJ2-2; the match to TRBD1 covers 9 bases. The V gene's germline CDR1 is KGHDR and CDR2 SFDVKD. This CDR3 is 18 amino acids long. The junction had 8 bases not matched to a gene; V was cut back by 4 bases and J by 0 bases. The CDR3 DNA reads as TGTGCCACCAGTGACGCCCCTGGGGACAGGGCGAACACCGGGGAGCTGTTTTTT. Protein: CATSDAPGDRANTGELFF.

This clonotype was counted between two and nine times. The rearrangement joins TRBV3-1 to TRBJ2-3, with 11 bases aligning to TRBD2. The V and J ends lost 3 bases and 4 bases, in that order; junction bases with no gene match: 9. The V gene's germline CDR1 is LGHDT and CDR2 YNNKEL (reference sequence). This CDR3 contains 17 residues. DNA of the CDR3: TGTGCCAGCAGCCATGGGCTAGCGGGAGGAGCGGCAGATACGCAGTATTTT. Translation gives CASSHGLAGGAADTQYF.

The chain has TRBV20-1 and TRBJ2-1, with D possibly being TRBD2 (6 bases). V lost 1 base, J lost 7 bases, and 11 bases lay in between. Germline V gives CDR1 DFQATT, CDR2 SNEGSKA (reference sequence). CDR3 size: 13 residues. The CDR3 reads CSARVEGRNEQFF. CDR3 DNA sequence: TGCAGTGCTAGAGTGGAGGGGAGGAATGAGCAGTTCTTC.

J is TRBJ2-5 and V is TRBV5-1; D ambiguous. V lost 6 bases, J lost 2 bases, and 11 bases lay in between. The CDR3 loop spans 13 amino acids. CDR1 is SGHRS and CDR2 is YFSETQ in the germline V gene. CDR3 sequence reads: CASTSLTQETQYF. As DNA, the CDR3 is TGCGCCAGCACATCCTTGACGCAAGAGACCCAGTACTTC.

The J gene is TRBJ2-1, the V gene TRBV5-1; 13 bases are a match to TRBD2. Germline V CDR1 and CDR2: SGHRS, YFSETQ. Trimming took 6 bases from V and 1 from J; bases not matched to a gene: 10. CDR3 size: 18 residues. As DNA, the CDR3 is TGCGCCAGCAAACCCGGGACTAGCGGGGATGGTTCCTACAATGAGCAGTTCTTC. It encodes CASKPGTSGDGSYNEQFF.

This clonotype appeared many times. The chain carries TRBV5-1 and TRBJ1-1; TRBD1 agrees at 7 bases. The ends lost 2 bases at V and 1 base at J; junction bases unmatched: 11. The CDR3 extends over 17 amino acids. Germline lookup yields CDR1 SGHRS and CDR2 YFSETQ. CDR3 sequence (DNA): TGCGCCAGCAGCTTCGAGGGACAGACAGCACCGAACACTGAAGCTTTCTTT. This gives the protein CASSFEGQTAPNTEAFF. The complete variable domain, with remaining parts taken from reference TRBV5-1 and TRBJ1-1, reads KAGVTQTPRYLIKTRGQQVTLSCSPISGHRSVSWYQQTPGQGLQFLFEYFSETQRNKGNFPGRFSGRQFSNSRSEMNVSTLELGDSALYLCASSFEGQTAPNTEAFFGQGTRLTVV.

In its sample, this clonotype was seen many times. The rearrangement links TRBV7-6 to TRBJ2-3; 10 bases are shared with TRBD2. CDR3 length: 17 residues. J lost 2 bases, V lost 1 base, and 6 bases had no gene match. CDR1 and CDR2 (germline): SGHVS, FNYEAQ. CDR3 protein: CASSLVVSGGTTDTQYF. The CDR3, as DNA: TGTGCCAGCAGCTTAGTCGTTAGCGGGGGGACCACAGATACGCAGTATTTT.

There are many counts of this clonotype. The chain uses TRBV20-1 and TRBJ2-7; D remains unclear. Germline loops: CDR1 DFQATT, CDR2 SNEGSKA (reference sequence). V lost 2 bases to trimming and J lost 2 bases, with 7 bases between them. This CDR3 has 12 residues. The CDR3, as DNA: TGCAGTGCTAGAAAGGGTCCCTACGAGCAGTACTTC. Residues: CSARKGPYEQYF.

This clonotype was recorded many times. The J gene is TRBJ1-2, the V gene TRBV3-1, with D unclear. Germline CDR1 reads LGHDT; CDR2 reads YNNKEL (reference sequence). The length of the CDR3 is 14 residues. Trimming took off 0 bases at V and 8 bases at J, with 13 bases between the two ends. In DNA, the CDR3 is TGTGCCAGCAGCCAAGATTTTACGAAGGACGGCTACACCTTC. It specifies CASSQDFTKDGYTF.

This clonotype was counted many times. V and J are TRBV20-1 and TRBJ2-5, with D possibly TRBD1 on 6 matching bases. Germline-derived CDR1 and CDR2 are DFQATT and SNEGSKA (reference sequence). This CDR3 is 14 amino acids long. Trimming removed 3 bases at V and 1 base at J, with 12 bases between. CDR3 DNA sequence: TGCAGTGCTAGTAAAGGGGACATCCAAGAGACCCAGTACTTC. Protein sequence: CSASKGDIQETQYF.

This clonotype was recorded at least ten times. The chain combines TRBV20-1 with TRBJ2-1, with 11 nucleotides matching TRBD2. Losses at the gene ends were 3 bases for V and 12 bases for J; bases not matched to a gene: 7. CDR3 length: 13 amino acids. The germline V gene encodes CDR1 DFQATT and CDR2 SNEGSKA (reference sequence). Written as DNA, the CDR3 is TGCAGTGCTAGTCCGACTAGCGGGAAGGTGCAGTTCTTC. It is translated as CSASPTSGKVQFF.

This clonotype was found many times. V and J are TRBV18 and TRBJ1-2; D unresolved. Germline CDR1 is KGHSH and CDR2 is LQKENI. The CDR3 is made up of 14 amino acids. The germline V and J ends were trimmed by 6 bases and 8 bases, with 19 bases remaining between them. CDR3 protein: CASSLELSRGGYTF. The CDR3 nucleotides read TGTGCCAGCTCCTTGGAACTTTCCCGGGGAGGCTACACCTTC.

In its sample, this clonotype was seen many times. Written as DNA, the CDR3 is TGCAGTGCTAGTGCGGGGGCCGGGACTGAAGCTTTCTTT. Its translation: CSASAGAGTEAFF. The V and J genes are TRBV20-1 and TRBJ1-1, with TRBD1 as a possible D gene (6 bases). This CDR3 spans 13 amino acids. Germline values: CDR1 DFQATT, CDR2 SNEGSKA (reference sequence). V was cut by 3 bases and J by 5 bases, with 13 bases left in between.

The sample holds a few counts of this clonotype. The chain uses TRBV10-3 and TRBJ2-1; D is undetermined. V was trimmed by 3 bases and J by 12 bases, leaving 15 bases between them. This CDR3 region has 13 residues. CDR1 and CDR2 from the germline V gene are ENHRY and SYGVKD. The CDR3 coding sequence is TGTGCCATCAGTGAAGGCATTGGGGTGAGGCAGTTCTTC. Translating gives CAISEGIGVRQFF.

This clonotype came up many times. This chain connects TRBV5-1 to TRBJ2-3; D not certain. This CDR3 region has 11 residues. Germline V lookup: CDR1 SGHRS, CDR2 YFSETQ. V lost 7 bases and J 6 bases, leaving 9 bases between the germline ends. For the CDR3, the DNA is TGCGCCAGCGGGATCAAGGATACGCAGTATTTT. Translated, it gives CASGIKDTQYF.

This clonotype was counted at least ten times. The chain recombines TRBV20-1 with TRBJ1-5, with 7 bases that match TRBD1. Trimming at V came to 3 bases and at J to 1 base, leaving 9 bases not matched to a gene. The germline gives CDR1 DFQATT, CDR2 SNEGSKA (reference sequence). The CDR3 totals 16 residues. CDR3 residues: CSARAGGSLSNQPQHF. The DNA for the CDR3 is TGCAGTGCTAGGGCAGGGGGAAGTTTGAGCAATCAGCCCCAGCATTTT.

This clonotype was observed at least ten times. The DNA of the CDR3 is TGTGCCAGCAGCCAATACCCTCGGGAGCTCGAGCAGTACTTC. It encodes CASSQYPRELEQYF. The genes are TRBV4-2 and TRBJ2-7; perhaps TRBD2 as D (6 bases). This CDR3 is built from 14 residues. Germline CDR1 is LGHNA and CDR2 is YNFKEQ. V was trimmed by 2 bases and J by 6 bases, leaving 14 bases between them.

The chain uses TRBV19 and TRBJ1-2; 8 nucleotides agree with TRBD1. Germline values: CDR1 LNHDA, CDR2 SQIVND (reference sequence). There are 12 residues in the CDR3. Trimming at V came to 10 bases and at J to 5 bases, leaving 6 bases not matched to a gene. CDR3: CATGGDRYGYTF. The DNA for the CDR3 is TGTGCCACAGGGGGCGATCGGTATGGCTACACCTTC.

The sample holds a few counts of this clonotype. The CDR3 DNA is TGTGCCAGCAGCTTAGGTGCGGGAGGGCCTGGTGAGCAGTTCTTC. It encodes CASSLGAGGPGEQFF. V is TRBV11-3 and J is TRBJ2-1, with 9 bases matching TRBD2. Trimming removed 1 base from V and 9 bases from J; junction bases left unmatched: 7. There are 15 residues in the CDR3. Germline CDR1 is SGHNT and CDR2 is YENEEA. Based on the CDR3 plus reference TRBV11-3 and TRBJ2-1, the full variable domain is EAGVVQSPRYKIIEKKQPVAFWCNPISGHNTLYWYLQNLGQGPELLIRYENEEAVDDSQLPKDRFSAERLKGVDSTLKIQPAELGDSAVYLCASSLGAGGPGEQFFGPGTRLTVL.

In its sample, this clonotype was seen many times. The gene calls are TRBV12-3 or TRBV12-4 and TRBJ1-1, with 7 bases identical to TRBD1. This CDR3 is built from 14 residues. The V and J ends lost 6 bases and 2 bases, in that order; junction bases with no gene match: 6. This chain's CDR3 is CASSPDRTNTEAFF. The CDR3 DNA is TGTGCCAGCAGCCCGGACAGGACTAACACTGAAGCTTTCTTT.

This clonotype was counted at least ten times. The chain employs TRBV11-2 and TRBJ2-3, with a tentative D call TRBD1 (7 bases). Germline CDR1 reads SGHAT; CDR2 reads FQNNGV. V was trimmed by 5 bases and J by 0 bases, leaving 12 bases between them. The CDR3 totals 15 residues. CDR3 nucleotide sequence: TGTGCCAGCAGCCGGCGGGACAGAAGCACAGATACGCAGTATTTT. It translates to CASSRRDRSTDTQYF.

This clonotype was counted many times. The J gene is TRBJ2-7, the V gene TRBV4-1, with a possible D match to TRBD1 (6 bases). The CDR3 sequence is 17 residues long. The germline V gene has CDR1 MGHRA and CDR2 YSYEKL. Trimming took off 3 bases at V and 3 bases at J, with 21 bases between the two ends. The CDR3 protein is CASSHQYIDRRIYEQYF. CDR3 in DNA: TGCGCCAGCAGCCACCAATATATTGACAGGAGGATCTACGAGCAGTACTTC.

This clonotype was seen ten or more times. The rearrangement uses TRBV20-1 and TRBJ2-3, with TRBD2 as a possible D gene (6 bases). This CDR3 spans 15 amino acids. V dropped 5 bases and J dropped 2 bases, with 17 bases sitting between them. Germline V gene data show CDR1 as DFQATT and CDR2 as SNEGSKA (reference sequence). CDR3 protein: CSAGYTGLTTDTQYF. CDR3 coding DNA: TGCAGTGCTGGGTATACGGGACTCACCACAGATACGCAGTATTTT.

Worth noting for this clonotype: A read error may produce the germline difference seen at one junction end. The chain joins TRBV6-5 to TRBJ1-2, with D possibly being TRBD1 (6 bases). The CDR3 is made up of 15 amino acids. Germline assignment: CDR1 MNHEY and CDR2 SVGAGI. CDR3 sequence (DNA): TGTGCCAGCAGTTCCCCGGGAGGGGGGAACTATGGCGACACCTTC. Protein sequence: CASSSPGGGNYGDTF.

Remarks on this clonotype: A single base separates this from a much larger clone, so it may be a read error. J is TRBJ2-1 and V is TRBV12-3 or TRBV12-4; D is perhaps TRBD2 (6 bases). This CDR3 region has 16 residues. CDR3 region: CASSPFGRGSYNKQFF. CDR3 in DNA: TGTGCCAGCAGTCCTTTTGGGCGGGGATCCTACAATAAGCAGTTCTTC.